Sequencing of this TCR beta chain was carried out in a study of response to subunit inactivated influenza vaccine. Germline V gene sequence: CDR1 DFQATT, CDR2 SNEGSKA (reference sequence). This CDR3 comprises 15 residues. Trimming cost V 0 bases and J 4 bases, with 13 bases left between them. This clonotype has more than one count but fewer than ten. What it binds is unknown. General study points: After each seasonal influenza vaccination, few new T cells are recruited, the authors suggested.

TCRdb itself ran the RT-PCR reads through MiXCR, one entry per CDR3 protein. Of over 650,000 distinct CDR3 sequences listed, approximately 18% are singletons. The J gene is TRBJ1-3, the V gene TRBV20-1; D not certain. The starting material was PBMCs from blood, obtained roughly 5 days after vaccination. This TCR came from a man aged 50-59 years who received an inactivated influenza vaccine. The chain's CDR3 is CSARDGSDPGNTIYF. The CDR3, as DNA: TGCAGTGCTAGAGATGGGTCGGATCCCGGAAACACCATATATTTT.